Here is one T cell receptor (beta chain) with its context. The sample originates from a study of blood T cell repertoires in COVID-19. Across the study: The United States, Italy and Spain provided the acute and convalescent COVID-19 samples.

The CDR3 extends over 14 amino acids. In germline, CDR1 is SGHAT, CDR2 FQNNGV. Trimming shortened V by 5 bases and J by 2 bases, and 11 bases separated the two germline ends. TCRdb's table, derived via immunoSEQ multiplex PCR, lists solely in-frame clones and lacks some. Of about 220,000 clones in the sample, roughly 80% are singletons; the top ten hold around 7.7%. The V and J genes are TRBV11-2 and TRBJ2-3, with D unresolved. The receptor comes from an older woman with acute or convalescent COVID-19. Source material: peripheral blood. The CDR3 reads CASSPTYNTDTQYF. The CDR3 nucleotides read TGTGCCAGCAGCCCGACTTATAACACAGATACGCAGTATTTT. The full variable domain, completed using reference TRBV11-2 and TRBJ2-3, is EAGVAQSPRYKIIEKRQSVAFWCNPISGHATLYWYQQILGQGPKLLIQFQNNGVVDDSQLPKDRFSAERLKGVDSTLKIQPAKLEDSAVYLCASSPTYNTDTQYFGPGTRLTVL.